This T cell receptor beta chain is from a study of blood T cells in healthy people across ages. Whole-study findings and limits: Age brought a roughly linear fall in TCR beta diversity measured per million T cells.

Of note for this clonotype: Its antigen is currently unknown. A read error may be the cause here, since a much bigger clone is one base away.

With a J-beta primer mix and a sample-barcoded 5' primer, a second PCR ran 7 to 11 cycles. The authors tagged each cDNA molecule using a template-switch adaptor with 12 random nucleotides. In TCRdb, the 5' RACE reads were re-called with MiXCR into one record per CDR3 protein. Among 1.6 million or so distinct CDR3 sequences listed, 30% to 35% were seen once. Germline V gene sequence: CDR1 ENHRY, CDR2 SYGVKD. The CDR3 is made up of 15 amino acids. V was trimmed by 5 bases and J by 6 bases, leaving 17 bases between them. This receptor was identified in a woman under 40 in good health. Sequencing used blood. The rearrangement uses TRBV10-3 and TRBJ2-1; D is possibly TRBD1 (6 bases). The DNA for the CDR3 is TGTGCCATCAGTACACTATGGGGGACAACCAATGAGCAGTTCTTC. It translates to CAISTLWGTTNEQFF.